What follows are 25 T cell receptor beta chains derived from one specimen sequenced in a study of shared clonotypes between healthy human individuals. CD45RO negativity and positive selection for CCR7 defined naive CD8 cells, a population that excluded terminally differentiated effector memory CD45RA+ cells. Sequenced by immunoSEQ multiplex PCR; TCRdb stores in-frame clones only, minus some. The table has hundreds of thousands of clones, 90% to 95% seen once. Sequencing was done on a sample of naive CD8+ T cells sorted from blood. The source is a man younger than 40 in good health.

The rearrangement links TRBV10-3 to TRBJ2-7, with D possibly TRBD1 on 5 matching bases. CDR3 size: 15 residues. V lost 0 bases, J lost 3 bases, and 12 bases lay in between. The germline V gene encodes CDR1 ENHRY and CDR2 SYGVKD. CDR3 protein: CAISESWQGIYEQYF. The CDR3 DNA follows: TGTGCCATCAGTGAGTCGTGGCAGGGTATCTACGAGCAGTACTTC.

V and J are TRBV7-6 and TRBJ2-7; a weak D match, TRBD2 (5 bases). CDR1 is SGHVS, CDR2 FNYEAQ, per germline. Trimming removed 0 bases from V and 3 bases from J, with 9 bases in between. CDR3 length equals 14 residues. CDR3 residues: CASSLAATNYEQYF. CDR3 nucleotides: TGTGCCAGCAGCTTAGCAGCGACTAACTACGAGCAGTACTTC.

This chain connects TRBV27 to TRBJ2-1; D could derive from TRBD1 or TRBD2 (5 bases each). CDR3 size: 13 residues. V gave up 7 bases and J gave up 5 bases, with 12 bases separating them. CDR1 is MNHEY, CDR2 SMNVEV, per germline (reference sequence). The chain's CDR3 is CASNDGTDNEQFF. In DNA form, the CDR3 reads TGTGCCAGCAATGACGGGACGGACAATGAGCAGTTCTTC.

The rearrangement uses TRBV18 and TRBJ2-2; either TRBD1 or TRBD2 may supply D (5 bases each). The CDR3 spans 14 residues. Per germline, CDR1 KGHSH and CDR2 LQKENI. Trimming removed 3 bases at V and 3 bases at J, with 8 bases between. The DNA for the CDR3 is TGTGCCAGCTCACCGATGGGGGACACCGGGGAGCTGTTTTTT. Translating gives CASSPMGDTGELFF.

This sequence joins TRBV28 and TRBJ2-1; 7 bases align to TRBD2. The CDR3 consists of 14 residues. CDR1 is MDHEN, CDR2 SYDVKM, per germline. Trimming cost V 6 bases and J 4 bases; bases outside gene matches: 6. The CDR3 loop reads CASSPSGRYNEQFF. The CDR3 DNA sequence: TGTGCCAGCAGCCCTAGCGGTCGTTACAATGAGCAGTTCTTC.

This clone showed up just once. The rearrangement uses TRBV19 and TRBJ1-1; D possibly corresponds to TRBD1 (6 bases). This CDR3 region has 12 residues. Germline lookup yields CDR1 LNHDA and CDR2 SQIVND (reference sequence). Deletions cut 2 bases from V and 8 bases from J, with 9 bases between. The chain's CDR3 is CASSIHTGEAFF. As DNA, the CDR3 is TGTGCCAGTAGTATACACACAGGGGAAGCTTTCTTT.

This chain connects TRBV28 to TRBJ1-4, with 9 bases lining up with TRBD1. The V and J ends lost 6 bases and 6 bases, in that order; junction bases with no gene match: 2. CDR1 is MDHEN, CDR2 SYDVKM, per germline. The CDR3 runs to 13 residues. In DNA form, the CDR3 reads TGTGCCAGCAGGGGACAGGGAGATGAAAAACTGTTTTTT. The encoded protein is CASRGQGDEKLFF.

The J gene is TRBJ2-1, the V gene TRBV29-1; 9 positions agree with TRBD1. Unmatched junction bases numbered 5, after V lost 4 bases and J lost 4 bases. Germline values: CDR1 SQVTM, CDR2 ANQGSEA. This CDR3 comprises 14 residues. As DNA, the CDR3 is TGCAGCGTTGCCGGGACAGGGTTTTACAATGAGCAGTTCTTC. Amino acid sequence: CSVAGTGFYNEQFF.

The CDR3 DNA follows: TGTGCCAGCAGTTTCGTGCGACCGGACGGACTGTCCTACGAGCAGTACTTC. It specifies CASSFVRPDGLSYEQYF. The V and J genes are TRBV27 and TRBJ2-7; possibly TRBD2 for D (5 bases). CDR1 and CDR2 (germline): MNHEY, SMNVEV (reference sequence). The CDR3 is 17 amino acids. V gave up 3 bases and J gave up 1 base, with 19 bases separating them.

The chain carries TRBV7-9 and TRBJ1-1; D unresolved. The V end was cut by 4 bases, the J end by 1 base, with 10 bases between. CDR3 length equals 14 residues. CDR1 and CDR2 (germline): SEHNR, FQNEAQ (reference sequence). The CDR3 region is CASSSLLENTEAFF. The CDR3 nucleotides are TGTGCCAGCAGCTCTCTTCTGGAGAACACTGAAGCTTTCTTT.

This clone was observed a single time. The chain uses TRBV16 and TRBJ1-5; D is ambiguous. The CDR3 length is 17 residues. Trimming cost V 3 bases and J 0 bases, with 15 bases left between them. From germline, CDR1 is KGHSY and CDR2 FQNENV. The chain's CDR3 is CASSHLSRQHSNQPQHF. The CDR3, as DNA: TGTGCCAGCAGCCATCTCTCTCGGCAGCATAGCAATCAGCCCCAGCATTTT.

The rearrangement joins TRBV6-5 to TRBJ2-1, with 9 bases matching TRBD2. The CDR3 has 15 amino acids. With V trimmed by 6 bases and J by 1 base, 4 bases remained unmatched. The V gene's germline CDR1 is MNHEY and CDR2 SVGAGI. The CDR3 DNA reads TGTGCCAGCAGGGTGACTAGCGGATCCTACAATGAGCAGTTCTTC. This sequence encodes CASRVTSGSYNEQFF.

The chain employs TRBV28 and TRBJ1-2; D ambiguous. CDR3 size: 13 residues. V lost 5 bases, J lost 5 bases, and 12 bases lay in between. From germline, CDR1 is MDHEN and CDR2 SYDVKM. The CDR3 here is CASSHTMEYGYTF. DNA for the CDR3: TGTGCCAGCAGTCATACGATGGAATATGGCTACACCTTC.

The chain carries TRBV15 and TRBJ2-1, with TRBD2 matching 9 bases. V lost 0 bases and J lost 0; bases outside the gene matches: 9. Germline V gene sequence: CDR1 LNHNV, CDR2 YYDKDF (reference sequence). The length of the CDR3 is 19 residues. DNA for the CDR3: TGTGCCACCAGCAGAGATCTGGTGCTAGCGGGAAGCTCCTACAATGAGCAGTTCTTC. Residues: CATSRDLVLAGSSYNEQFF.

As for this clone: Other nucleotide sequences in the sample specify the same CDR3. The chain is built from TRBV6-5 and TRBJ1-1; D gene ambiguous. Trimming took 2 bases from V and 0 from J, leaving 7 bases between them. The germline V gene encodes CDR1 MNHEY and CDR2 SVGAGI. This CDR3 spans 14 amino acids. Here the CDR3 DNA reads TGTGCCAGCAGTTACGGCACGTTGAACACTGAAGCTTTCTTT. As protein: CASSYGTLNTEAFF.

The chain's CDR3 is CASGTGQDYEQYF. Here the CDR3 DNA reads TGTGCCAGCGGGACTGGGCAAGACTACGAGCAGTACTTC. The J gene is TRBJ2-7, the V gene TRBV27; tentative D call: TRBD2 (6 bases). V lost 8 bases to trimming and J lost 3 bases, with 14 bases between them. Germline V gene lookup returns CDR1 MNHEY and CDR2 SMNVEV (reference sequence). The CDR3 spans 13 residues.

This clone is a singleton in its sample. The rearrangement links TRBV28 to TRBJ2-7; D might be TRBD2 (6 bases). The CDR3 consists of 14 residues. The V gene lost 4 bases and the J gene lost 5 bases, with 15 bases spanning the gap. Germline V gene data show CDR1 as MDHEN and CDR2 as SYDVKM. In nucleotides, the CDR3 is TGTGCCAGCAGTTCAATGACTAGTCCCCACGAGCAGTACTTC. It translates to CASSSMTSPHEQYF.

This chain joins TRBV7-9 and TRBJ2-1; 11 bases fit TRBD2. V gave up 5 bases and J gave up 0 bases; unmatched junction bases: 12. The CDR3 extends over 19 amino acids. Germline CDR1 reads SEHNR; CDR2 reads FQNEAQ (reference sequence). CDR3 nucleotides: TGTGCCAGCAGCGACGACCCGGGACTAGCGGTGAGCTCCTACAATGAGCAGTTCTTC. Amino acid sequence: CASSDDPGLAVSSYNEQFF.

V gene TRBV2 combines with J gene TRBJ2-3; 9 bases line up with TRBD2. The CDR3 extends over 15 amino acids. Per the germline V gene, CDR1 is SNHLY and CDR2 is FYNNEI. V lost 6 bases, J lost 0 bases, and 4 bases stayed unmatched. The CDR3 sequence: CASSRLAASTDTQYF. The CDR3 DNA reads as TGTGCCAGCAGCAGACTAGCGGCTAGCACAGATACGCAGTATTTT.

This clone was picked up one time. CDR3 residues: CASSLGPTDTYEQYF. The CDR3 bases are TGCGCCAGCAGCTTGGGACCGACTGATACCTACGAGCAGTACTTC. This rearrangement joins TRBV5-1 to TRBJ2-7, with D unclear. The V gene lost 0 bases and the J gene lost 2 bases, with 12 bases spanning the gap. The CDR3 consists of 15 residues. Germline lookup yields CDR1 SGHRS and CDR2 YFSETQ.

The chain combines TRBV7-9 with TRBJ2-1, with no clear D. The CDR3 extends over 13 amino acids. Germline CDR1 SEHNR, CDR2 FQNEAQ (reference sequence). Trimming took 5 bases from V and 8 from J, leaving 13 bases between them. CDR3 sequence (DNA): TGTGCCAGCAGCCCCCCAAATTCGGATGAGCAGTTCTTC. This sequence encodes CASSPPNSDEQFF.

The rearrangement joins TRBV19 to TRBJ2-7, with D possibly matching TRBD2 (7 bases). CDR1 and CDR2 from the germline V gene are LNHDA and SQIVND (reference sequence). V lost 8 bases to trimming and J lost 3 bases, with 20 bases between them. The CDR3 sequence is 15 residues long. The CDR3 loop is CASSLRGGPLYEQYF. In DNA form, the CDR3 reads TGTGCCAGTTCCTTGAGGGGGGGACCGCTCTACGAGCAGTACTTC.

This clone came up a few times. CDR3 loop: CASSSEGAVNEQYF. The CDR3 DNA reads as TGTGCCAGCAGTTCCGAGGGAGCGGTGAACGAGCAGTACTTC. The chain recombines TRBV27 with TRBJ2-7; a weak D match, TRBD2 (5 bases). The CDR3 runs to 14 residues. The germline V and J ends were trimmed by 4 bases and 5 bases, with 15 bases remaining between them. From germline, CDR1 is MNHEY and CDR2 SMNVEV (reference sequence).

The V call is TRBV10-3, the J call TRBJ2-2; D unclear. V was cut by 5 bases and J by 8 bases, with 12 bases left in between. From germline, CDR1 is ENHRY and CDR2 SYGVKD. The CDR3 spans 13 residues. DNA of the CDR3: TGTGCCATCAGTTACAATATGAGGGGGGAGCTGTTTTTT. Translated, it gives CAISYNMRGELFF.

The chain links TRBV18 to TRBJ2-3, with D perhaps matching TRBD1 (5 bases). The V end was cut by 8 bases, the J end by 3 bases, with 12 bases between. Germline values: CDR1 KGHSH, CDR2 LQKENI. This CDR3 contains 13 residues. The CDR3 reads CASTHQGTDTQYF. CDR3 DNA: TGTGCCAGCACCCACCAGGGTACAGATACGCAGTATTTT.